Listed below are T cell receptor beta chains from one sample, sequenced in a study of graft-versus-host responses after intestinal transplantation. No cognate antigen is known for these TCRs. Clones were read by immunoSEQ multiplex PCR, and TCRdb kept only the in-frame ones, dropping some. The sample includes about 90,000 clones, about four fifths of them seen just once. This specimen consisted of unstimulated CD4+ T cells sorted from spleen or lymph node cells, obtained before intestinal transplant. Receptors originate from a human donor who received an intestinal transplant. The CDR3 runs from the conserved cysteine through the conserved F or W. The order of the fields is CDR3 protein, CDR3 DNA, clone size, J gene, D gene, CDR3 length, V gene. The D gene is left open where the match is weak. Expanded clones are given a class, and other clones once, few, many or no size at all.

CDR3: CASSLFGGEGPYEQYF; DNA: TGTGCCAGCAGTTTATTCGGGGGAGAGGGGCCCTACGAGCAGTACTTC; size: NA; J: TRBJ2-7; D: NA; length: 16; V: TRBV27
CDR3: CASREDRPSYNEQFF; DNA: TGTGCCAGCAGGGAGGACAGGCCCTCCTACAATGAGCAGTTCTTC; size: NA; J: TRBJ2-1; D: TRBD1; length: 15; V: TRBV2
CDR3: CASSLKGNEQYF; DNA: TGTGCCAGCAGTTTAAAGGGGAACGAGCAGTACTTC; size: NA; J: TRBJ2-7; D: NA; length: 12; V: TRBV28
CDR3: CASSLWGADGNTIYF; DNA: TGTGCCAGCAGTTTATGGGGGGCAGATGGAAACACCATATATTTT; size: NA; J: TRBJ1-3; D: NA; length: 15; V: TRBV28
CDR3: CASTWTGTGDF; DNA: TGCGCCAGCACCTGGACCGGGACAGGGGACTTC; size: NA; J: TRBJ2-5; D: TRBD1; length: 11; V: TRBV23-1
CDR3: CASSLPGQPYNEQFF; DNA: TGTGCCAGCAGCTTGCCGGGACAGCCATACAATGAGCAGTTCTTC; size: NA; J: TRBJ2-1; D: TRBD1; length: 15; V: TRBV11-2
CDR3: CASSEGQTQNQPQHF; DNA: TGTGCCAGCAGTGAAGGACAGACACAAAATCAGCCCCAGCATTTT; size: NA; J: TRBJ1-5; D: NA; length: 15; V: TRBV6-1
CDR3: CASRRTGEGYEQYF; DNA: TGTGCCAGCAGAAGGACAGGGGAGGGCTACGAGCAGTACTTC; size: few; J: TRBJ2-7; D: TRBD1; length: 14; V: TRBV6-6
CDR3: CAISVDRAANTGELFF; DNA: TGTGCCATCAGTGTAGACAGGGCGGCGAACACCGGGGAGCTGTTTTTT; size: NA; J: TRBJ2-2; D: TRBD1; length: 16; V: TRBV10-3
CDR3: CASNSGTGLVEQYF; DNA: TGCGCCAGCAATTCCGGGACAGGGCTGGTCGAGCAGTACTTC; size: NA; J: TRBJ2-7; D: TRBD1; length: 14; V: TRBV4-1
CDR3: CASRPPEPEAFF; DNA: TGTGCCAGCAGGCCTCCGGAGCCTGAAGCTTTCTTT; size: few; J: TRBJ1-1; D: NA; length: 12; V: TRBV6-6
CDR3: CASSLGGTTEAFF; DNA: TGTGCCAGCAGCTTAGGAGGGACCACTGAAGCTTTCTTT; size: NA; J: TRBJ1-1; D: NA; length: 13; V: TRBV7-3
CDR3: CASSLGDHRGELRVFF; DNA: TGCGCCAGCAGCTTGGGAGACCACAGGGGAGAGTTGCGCGTGTTCTTC; size: NA; J: TRBJ2-1; D: TRBD1; length: 16; V: TRBV5-1